The TCR beta chain under discussion was sequenced for a study of T cell repertoires in cytomegalovirus infection. For the study at large: Matching HLA type and CMV infection were both indicated by public TCR beta signatures.

This clonotype was seen repeatedly, ten times or more. What it recognizes is unknown. Germline assignment: CDR1 SGHNT and CDR2 YYREEE (reference sequence). The CDR3 sequence is 16 residues long. V was shortened by 2 bases and J by 3 bases, with 17 bases between the two germline ends. Points from the study as a whole: Predominance within the ex vivo response was attributable to HLA-C-restricted CMV-specific TCR beta clonotypes.

Via MiXCR, TCRdb re-called the reads, giving one row per CDR3 protein. The sample consists of approximately 130,000 distinct CDR3 sequences, roughly 8.2% of them appearing once. The material sequenced was PBMCs. The receptor was isolated from a human donor in good health (CMV status not recorded). Some clones in this sample may be carry-over from other donors' samples. The chain uses TRBV5-4 and TRBJ1-2, with D unresolved. In DNA form, the CDR3 reads TGTGCCAGCAGCTTTTCCCTGCGAAGCTCCTACTATGGCTACACCTTC. Translating gives CASSFSLRSSYYGYTF. Looking up the rest from reference TRBV5-4 and TRBJ1-2 gives the full variable domain: ETGVTQSPTHLIKTRGQQVTLRCSSQSGHNTVSWYQQALGQGPQFIFQYYREEENGRGNFPPRFSGLQFPNYSSELNVNALELDDSALYLCASSFSLRSSYYGYTFGSGTRLTVV.